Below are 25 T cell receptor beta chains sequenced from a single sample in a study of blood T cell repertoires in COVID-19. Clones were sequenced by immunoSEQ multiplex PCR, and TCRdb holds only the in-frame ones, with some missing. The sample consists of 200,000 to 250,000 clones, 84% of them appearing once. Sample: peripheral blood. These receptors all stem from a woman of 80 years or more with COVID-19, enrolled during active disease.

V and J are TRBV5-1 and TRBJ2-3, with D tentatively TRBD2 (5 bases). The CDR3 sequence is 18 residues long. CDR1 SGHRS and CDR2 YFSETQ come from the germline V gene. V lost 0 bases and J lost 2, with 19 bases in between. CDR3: CASSLGGALRSVTDTQYF. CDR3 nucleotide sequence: TGCGCCAGCAGCTTGGGGGGAGCCCTTCGGAGCGTCACAGATACGCAGTATTTT.

The CDR3, as DNA: TGTGCCAGCAGTTTAGGGCGCCAGGCGGGTGGCTACACCTTC. Amino acids: CASSLGRQAGGYTF. This chain joins TRBV6-5 and TRBJ1-2; the D is unclear. Trimming left V 4 bases short and J 7 bases short, with 16 bases between. CDR3 length: 14 residues. In germline, CDR1 is MNHEY, CDR2 SVGAGI.

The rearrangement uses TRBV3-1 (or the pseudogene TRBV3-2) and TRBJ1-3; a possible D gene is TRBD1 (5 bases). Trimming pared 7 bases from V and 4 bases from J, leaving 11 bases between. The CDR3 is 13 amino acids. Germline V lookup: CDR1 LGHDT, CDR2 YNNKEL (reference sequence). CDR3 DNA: TGTGCCAGCAACGGGGGTGTGGGAAACACCATATATTTT. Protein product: CASNGGVGNTIYF.

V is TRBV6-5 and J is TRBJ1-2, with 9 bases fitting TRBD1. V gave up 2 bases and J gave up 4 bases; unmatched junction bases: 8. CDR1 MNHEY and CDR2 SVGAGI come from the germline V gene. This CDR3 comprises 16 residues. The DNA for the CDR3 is TGTGCCAGCAGTTACGTTGGGACAGGGAGTATCTATGGCTACACCTTC. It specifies CASSYVGTGSIYGYTF.

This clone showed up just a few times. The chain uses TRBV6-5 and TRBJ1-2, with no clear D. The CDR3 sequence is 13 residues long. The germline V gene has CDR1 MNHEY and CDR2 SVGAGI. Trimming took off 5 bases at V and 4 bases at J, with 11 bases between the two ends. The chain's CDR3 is CASSPRPTYGYTF. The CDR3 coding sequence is TGTGCCAGCAGTCCTCGTCCTACCTATGGCTACACCTTC.

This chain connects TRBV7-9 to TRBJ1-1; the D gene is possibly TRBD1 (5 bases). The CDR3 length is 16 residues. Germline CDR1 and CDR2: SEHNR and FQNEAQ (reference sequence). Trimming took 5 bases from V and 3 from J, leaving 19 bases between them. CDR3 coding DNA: TGTGCCAGCAGCCCCCTCGGTGGGCCAGGGTACACTGAAGCTTTCTTT. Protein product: CASSPLGGPGYTEAFF.

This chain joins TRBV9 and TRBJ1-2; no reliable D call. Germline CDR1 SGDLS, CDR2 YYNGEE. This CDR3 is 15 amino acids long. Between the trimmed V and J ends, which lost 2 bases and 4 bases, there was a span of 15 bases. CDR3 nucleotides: TGTGCCAGCAGCGTGGGTCCTGACTTGGGCTATGGCTACACCTTC. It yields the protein CASSVGPDLGYGYTF.

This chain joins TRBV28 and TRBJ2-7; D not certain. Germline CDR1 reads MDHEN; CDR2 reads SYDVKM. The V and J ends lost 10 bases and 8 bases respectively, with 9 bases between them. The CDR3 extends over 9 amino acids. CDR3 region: CATHPQQYF. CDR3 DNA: TGTGCCACACACCCTCAGCAGTACTTC. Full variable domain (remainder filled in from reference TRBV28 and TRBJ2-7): DVKVTQSSRYLVKRTGEKVFLECVQDMDHENMFWYRQDPGLGLRLIYFSYDVKMKEKGDIPEGYSVSREKKERFSLILESASTNQTSMYLCATHPQQYFGPGTRLTVT.

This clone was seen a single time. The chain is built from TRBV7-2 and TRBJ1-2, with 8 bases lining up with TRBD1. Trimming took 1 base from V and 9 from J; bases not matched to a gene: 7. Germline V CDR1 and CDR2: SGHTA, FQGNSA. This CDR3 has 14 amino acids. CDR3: CASSLETGDKRYTF. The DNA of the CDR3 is TGTGCCAGCAGCTTAGAGACAGGGGATAAGCGCTACACCTTC.

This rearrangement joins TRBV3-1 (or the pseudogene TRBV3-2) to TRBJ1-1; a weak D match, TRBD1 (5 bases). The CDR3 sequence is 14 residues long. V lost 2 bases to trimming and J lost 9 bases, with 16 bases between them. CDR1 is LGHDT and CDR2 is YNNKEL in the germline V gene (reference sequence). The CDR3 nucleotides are TGTGCCAGCAGCCAAACACTCGGGGGACCCCAAGCTTTCTTT. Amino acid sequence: CASSQTLGGPQAFF.

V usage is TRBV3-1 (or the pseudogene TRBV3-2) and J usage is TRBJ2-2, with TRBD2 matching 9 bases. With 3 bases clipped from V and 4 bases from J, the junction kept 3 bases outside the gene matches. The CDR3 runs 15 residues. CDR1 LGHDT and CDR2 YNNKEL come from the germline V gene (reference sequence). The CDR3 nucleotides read TGTGCCAGCAGCCAGCGGCGGGGGGGCACCGGGGAGCTGTTTTTT. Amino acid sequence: CASSQRRGGTGELFF.

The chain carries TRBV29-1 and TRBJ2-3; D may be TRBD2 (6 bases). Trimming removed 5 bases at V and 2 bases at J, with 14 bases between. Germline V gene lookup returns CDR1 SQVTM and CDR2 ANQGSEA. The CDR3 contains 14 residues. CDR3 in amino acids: CSVRDGGSTDTQYF. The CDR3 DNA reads TGCAGCGTTCGGGACGGGGGATCCACAGATACGCAGTATTTT.

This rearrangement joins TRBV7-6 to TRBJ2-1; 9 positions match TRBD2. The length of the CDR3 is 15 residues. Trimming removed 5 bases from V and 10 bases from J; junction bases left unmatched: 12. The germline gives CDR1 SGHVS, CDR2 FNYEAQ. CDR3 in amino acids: CASSPGIAGEGEQFF. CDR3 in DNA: TGTGCCAGCAGCCCAGGTATAGCGGGAGAGGGGGAGCAGTTCTTC.

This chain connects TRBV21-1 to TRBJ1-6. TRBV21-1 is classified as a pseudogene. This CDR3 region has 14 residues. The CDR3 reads CASSKEEGWSPLHF. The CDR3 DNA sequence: TGTGCCAGCAGCAAGGAGGAAGGGTGGTCACCCCTCCACTTT.

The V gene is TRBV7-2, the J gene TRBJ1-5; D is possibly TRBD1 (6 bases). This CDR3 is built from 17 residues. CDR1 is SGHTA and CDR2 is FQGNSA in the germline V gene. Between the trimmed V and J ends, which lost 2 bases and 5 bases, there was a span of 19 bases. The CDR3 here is CASSLRASLGGDQPQHF. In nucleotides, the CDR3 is TGTGCCAGCAGCTTAAGAGCTAGTTTAGGGGGTGATCAGCCCCAGCATTTT.

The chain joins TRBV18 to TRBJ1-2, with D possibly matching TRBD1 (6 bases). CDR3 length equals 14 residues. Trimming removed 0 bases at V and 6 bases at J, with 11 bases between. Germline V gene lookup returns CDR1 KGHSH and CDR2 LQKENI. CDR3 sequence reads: CASSPPMAGDGYTF. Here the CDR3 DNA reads TGTGCCAGCTCACCACCGATGGCAGGGGATGGCTACACCTTC.

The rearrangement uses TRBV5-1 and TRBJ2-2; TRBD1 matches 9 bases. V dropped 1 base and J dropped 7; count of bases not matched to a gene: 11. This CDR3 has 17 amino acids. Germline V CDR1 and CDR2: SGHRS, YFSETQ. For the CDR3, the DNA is TGCGCCAGCAGCTTGACATTCGGGACAGGGCTCGGCGGGGAGCTGTTTTTT. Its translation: CASSLTFGTGLGGELFF.

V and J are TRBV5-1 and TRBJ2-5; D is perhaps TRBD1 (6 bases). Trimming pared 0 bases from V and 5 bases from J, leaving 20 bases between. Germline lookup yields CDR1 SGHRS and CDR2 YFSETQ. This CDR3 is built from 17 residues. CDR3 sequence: CASSLVPLRSGDETQYF. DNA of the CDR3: TGCGCCAGCAGCTTGGTACCCCTCCGTTCAGGGGATGAGACCCAGTACTTC.

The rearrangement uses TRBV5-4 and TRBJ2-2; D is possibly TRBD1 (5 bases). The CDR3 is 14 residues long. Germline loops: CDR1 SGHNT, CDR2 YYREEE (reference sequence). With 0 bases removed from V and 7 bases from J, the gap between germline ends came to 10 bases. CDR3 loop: CASSLGRVGGELFF. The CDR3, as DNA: TGTGCCAGCAGCTTGGGCAGGGTAGGCGGGGAGCTGTTTTTT.

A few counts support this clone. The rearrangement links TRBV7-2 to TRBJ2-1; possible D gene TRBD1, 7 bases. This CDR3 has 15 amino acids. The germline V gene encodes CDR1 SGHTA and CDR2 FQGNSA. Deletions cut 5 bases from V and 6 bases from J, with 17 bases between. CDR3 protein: CASSLQFQGGNEQFF. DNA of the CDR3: TGTGCCAGCAGCCTTCAGTTCCAGGGGGGCAATGAGCAGTTCTTC.

The CDR3 DNA sequence: TGTGCCACCAGCAGAGTTGCCGGGGATATGTTCTTT. This translates into CATSRVAGDMFF. The V gene is TRBV15, the J gene TRBJ1-1; D remains unclear. In germline, CDR1 is LNHNV, CDR2 YYDKDF (reference sequence). The CDR3 covers 12 residues. V was cut by 1 base and J by 14 bases, with 14 bases left in between.

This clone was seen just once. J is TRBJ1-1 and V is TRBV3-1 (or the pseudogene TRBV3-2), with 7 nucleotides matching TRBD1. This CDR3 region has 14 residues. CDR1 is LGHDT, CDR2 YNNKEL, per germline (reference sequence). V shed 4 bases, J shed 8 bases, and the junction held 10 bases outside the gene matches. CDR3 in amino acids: CASSPAHGGGEAFF. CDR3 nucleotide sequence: TGTGCCAGCAGCCCTGCCCATGGAGGGGGCGAAGCTTTCTTT.

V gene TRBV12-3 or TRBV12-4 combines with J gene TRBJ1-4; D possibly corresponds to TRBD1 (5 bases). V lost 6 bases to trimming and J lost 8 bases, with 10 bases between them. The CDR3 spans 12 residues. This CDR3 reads CASRAGIEKLFF. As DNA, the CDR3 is TGTGCCAGCAGGGCAGGGATCGAAAAACTGTTTTTT.

The CDR3 is CASSFSGRTEAFF. The CDR3 DNA is TGTGCCAGCAGCTTTTCAGGGCGGACTGAAGCTTTCTTT. The chain recombines TRBV7-2 with TRBJ1-1; tentative D call: TRBD1 (5 bases). This CDR3 has 13 residues. In germline, CDR1 is SGHTA, CDR2 FQGNSA. V lost 3 bases and J 5 bases, leaving 10 bases between the germline ends.

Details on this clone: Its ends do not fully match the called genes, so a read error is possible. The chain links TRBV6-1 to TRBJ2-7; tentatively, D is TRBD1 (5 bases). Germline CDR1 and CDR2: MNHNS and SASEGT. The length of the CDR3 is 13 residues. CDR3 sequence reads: CASSEGGYWATVF. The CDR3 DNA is TGTGCCAGCAGTGAAGGGGGCTACTGGGCAACAGTCTTC.